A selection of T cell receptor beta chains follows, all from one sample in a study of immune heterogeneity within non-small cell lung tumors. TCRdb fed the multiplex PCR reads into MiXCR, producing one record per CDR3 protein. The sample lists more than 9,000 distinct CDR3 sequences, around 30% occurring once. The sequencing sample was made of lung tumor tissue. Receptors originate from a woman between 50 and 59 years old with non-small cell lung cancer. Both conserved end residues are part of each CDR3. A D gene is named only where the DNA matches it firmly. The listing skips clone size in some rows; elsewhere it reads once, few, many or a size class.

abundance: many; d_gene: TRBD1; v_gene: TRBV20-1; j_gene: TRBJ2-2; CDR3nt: TGCAGTGCGCGGACAGGATTTTCCGGGGAGCTGTTTTTT; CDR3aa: CSARTGFSGELFF
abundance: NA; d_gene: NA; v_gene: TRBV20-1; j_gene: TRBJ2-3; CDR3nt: TGCAGTGCCCCCCAGGGGGGGGGACTCACAGATACGCAGTATTTT; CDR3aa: CSAPQGGGLTDTQYF
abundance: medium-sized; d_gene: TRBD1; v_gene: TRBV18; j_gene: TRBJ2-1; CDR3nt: TGTGCCAGCTCACCAAGAGGAACAGGGGGCATCGATGAGCAGTTCTTC; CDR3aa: CASSPRGTGGIDEQFF
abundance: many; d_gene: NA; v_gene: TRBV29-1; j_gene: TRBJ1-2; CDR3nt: TGCAGCGTTATGAACAGGGTGAGGGCTAACTATGGCTACACCTTC; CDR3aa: CSVMNRVRANYGYTF
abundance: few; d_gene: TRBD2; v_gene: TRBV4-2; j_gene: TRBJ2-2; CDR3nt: TGTGCCAGCAGTCGGACTAGCGGGAACACCGGGGAGCTGTTTTTT; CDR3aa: CASSRTSGNTGELFF
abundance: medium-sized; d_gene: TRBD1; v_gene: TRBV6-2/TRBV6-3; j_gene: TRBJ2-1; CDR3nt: TGTGCCAGCAGGCATCTACAGGGGAATGAGCAGTTCTTC; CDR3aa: CASRHLQGNEQFF
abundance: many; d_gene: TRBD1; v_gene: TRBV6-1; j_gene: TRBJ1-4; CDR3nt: TGTGCCAGCAGTGCAGAACAGGGGTGGAGTGAAAAACTGTTTTTT; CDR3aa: CASSAEQGWSEKLFF
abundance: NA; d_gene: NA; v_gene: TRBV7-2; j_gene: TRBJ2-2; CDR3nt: TGTGCCAGCAGACGTCCGGGGGTTCGGGGTACCGGGGAGCTGTTTTTT; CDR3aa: CASRRPGVRGTGELFF
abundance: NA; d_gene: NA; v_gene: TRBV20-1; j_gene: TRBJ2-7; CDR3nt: TGCAGTGCTCCCAAGAATACAGGGGAGGGCGAGCAGTACTTC; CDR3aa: CSAPKNTGEGEQYF
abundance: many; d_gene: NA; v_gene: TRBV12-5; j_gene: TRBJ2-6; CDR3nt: TGTGCTAGTGGTTTGGAAGGGGGCGGGGCTGGGGCCAACGTCCTGACTTTC; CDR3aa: CASGLEGGGAGANVLTF
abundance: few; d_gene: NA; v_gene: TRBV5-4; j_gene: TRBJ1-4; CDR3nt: TGTGCCAGCAGCCTTCAGACAACTAATGAAAAACTGTTTTTT; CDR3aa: CASSLQTTNEKLFF